This T cell receptor (beta chain) was obtained from a study of blood T cell repertoires in COVID-19. Study-level information: The United States, Italy and Spain provided the acute and convalescent COVID-19 samples. In each case, the material was cDNA or gDNA derived from T cells, B-cell-depleted T cells, or PBMCs.

The V gene's germline CDR1 is GTSNPN and CDR2 SVGIG (reference sequence). This CDR3 contains 14 residues. V lost 2 bases, J lost 2 bases, and 3 bases stayed unmatched. Original analysis: Amplifying reference gene primers gave estimates of nucleated cell counts. This table comes from immunoSEQ multiplex PCR, and its TCRdb copy is limited to in-frame clones, with some not included. V and J calls and clone size are given by that table; D and trimming were obtained from the DNA. The profile shows more than 65,000 clones, around 88% of them singletons. The sequence derives from a man over 45 with active COVID-19. Sequencing was carried out using peripheral blood. J is TRBJ2-7 and V is TRBV30, with 10 bases that match TRBD1. The CDR3 reads CAWSNGQGAYEQYF. The CDR3, as DNA: TGTGCCTGGAGTAACGGACAGGGGGCCTACGAGCAGTACTTC. Full variable domain (rest looked up from reference TRBV30 and TRBJ2-7): SQTIHQWPATLVQPVGSPLSLECTVEGTSNPNLYWYRQAAGRGLQLLFYSVGIGQISSEVPQNLSASRPQDRQFILSSKKLLLSDSGFYLCAWSNGQGAYEQYFGPGTRLTVT.